This T cell receptor (beta chain) was recorded in a study of T cell changes during pregnancy in multiple sclerosis (dated by TCRdb to the late 2010s). Regarding the study in general: Changes in the T cell repertoire over the course of pregnancy were examined in this study in women with multiple sclerosis.

To prepare the library, the immunoSEQ multiplex PCR assay was applied. TCRdb mirrors the immuneACCESS table, restricted to in-frame sequences. Some clones are absent from its copies; in checked studies, under half trace to an unresolved V gene, and the reason for the others is unknown. Counted in this sample were about 15,000 clones; approximately 86% of them appeared once. The ten largest clones capture 19% of the sample. Concerning this clone itself: Its antigen is not yet known. No clone much larger than this one lies a single base away; base qualities are absent.

The CDR3, cysteine through phenylalanine, is 15 amino acids long. The kept DNA is CDR3 alone, 45 bases in frame from the first base. CDR1 is given as MNHEY and CDR2 as SMNVEV, both from the germline V gene (reference sequence). V is clipped by 2 bases and J by 4 bases, and the sequence between their germline boundaries is 12 bases long. The origin of this receptor is a female donor with multiple sclerosis, enrolled in a pregnancy study. Recombination joined TRBV27 with TRBJ2-1, with TRBD2 tentatively as D gene (6 bases match). Sequenced here: CD8+ T cells from peripheral blood mononuclear cells, sampled in the first trimester of pregnancy. The CDR3: CASSLSPSAYNEQFF. The sequence in DNA is TGTGCCAGCAGTTTAAGTCCTAGCGCTTACAATGAGCAGTTCTTC.